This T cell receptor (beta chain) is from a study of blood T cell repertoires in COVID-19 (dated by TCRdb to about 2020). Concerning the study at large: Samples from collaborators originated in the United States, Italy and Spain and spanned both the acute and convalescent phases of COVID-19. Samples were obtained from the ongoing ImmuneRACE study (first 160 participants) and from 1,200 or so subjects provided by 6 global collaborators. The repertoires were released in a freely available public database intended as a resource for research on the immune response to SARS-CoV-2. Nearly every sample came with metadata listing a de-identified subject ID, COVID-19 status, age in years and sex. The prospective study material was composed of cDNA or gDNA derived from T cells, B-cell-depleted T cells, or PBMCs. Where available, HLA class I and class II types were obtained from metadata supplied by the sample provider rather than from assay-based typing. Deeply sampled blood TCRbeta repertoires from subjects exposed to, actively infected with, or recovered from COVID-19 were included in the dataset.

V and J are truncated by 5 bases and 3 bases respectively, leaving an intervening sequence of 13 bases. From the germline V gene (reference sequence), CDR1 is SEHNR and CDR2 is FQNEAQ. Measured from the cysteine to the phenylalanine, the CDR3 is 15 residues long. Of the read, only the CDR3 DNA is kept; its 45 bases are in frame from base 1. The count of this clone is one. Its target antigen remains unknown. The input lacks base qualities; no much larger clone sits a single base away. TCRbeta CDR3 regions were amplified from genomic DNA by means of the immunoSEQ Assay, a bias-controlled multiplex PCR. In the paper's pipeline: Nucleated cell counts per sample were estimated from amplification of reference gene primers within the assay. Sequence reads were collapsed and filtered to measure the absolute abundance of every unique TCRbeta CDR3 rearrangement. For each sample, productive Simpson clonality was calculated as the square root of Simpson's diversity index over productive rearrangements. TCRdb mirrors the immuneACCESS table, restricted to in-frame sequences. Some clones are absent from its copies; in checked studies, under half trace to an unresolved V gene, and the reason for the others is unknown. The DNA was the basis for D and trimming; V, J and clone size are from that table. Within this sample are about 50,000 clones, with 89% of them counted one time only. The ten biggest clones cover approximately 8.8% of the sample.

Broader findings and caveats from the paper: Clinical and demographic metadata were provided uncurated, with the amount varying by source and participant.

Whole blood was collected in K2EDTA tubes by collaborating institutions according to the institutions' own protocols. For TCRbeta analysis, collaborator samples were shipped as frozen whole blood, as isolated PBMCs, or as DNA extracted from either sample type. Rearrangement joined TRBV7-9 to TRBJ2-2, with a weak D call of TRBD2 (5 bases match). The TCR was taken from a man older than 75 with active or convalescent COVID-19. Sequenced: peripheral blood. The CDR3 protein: CASSERGSDTGELFF. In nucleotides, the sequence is TGTGCCAGCAGCGAACGGGGATCGGACACCGGGGAGCTGTTTTTT.